Shown below are 27 T cell receptor beta chains from a single sample sequenced in a study of cytomegalovirus exposure and HLA in healthy donors. The PCR contained 60 Vbeta and 13 Jbeta primers. TCRdb's copy holds only in-frame clones and misses some; the assay was immunoSEQ multiplex PCR. The sample table sets out more than 100,000 clones. Sample: PBMCs. The origin of the receptors is a man aged 40-49 years in good health and CMV-seronegative.

The V call is TRBV9, the J call TRBJ2-3; D possibly corresponds to TRBD2 (6 bases). With 4 bases removed from V and 4 bases from J, the gap between germline ends came to 16 bases. This CDR3 has 15 amino acids. Germline CDR1 and CDR2: SGDLS and YYNGEE. The CDR3 DNA reads TGTGCCAGCAGCCCAAAGTACGGGAGTTCAGATACGCAGTATTTT. Its translation: CASSPKYGSSDTQYF. The entire variable domain, with the rest obtained from reference TRBV9 and TRBJ2-3, is as follows: DSGVTQTPKHLITATGQRVTLRCSPRSGDLSVYWYQQSLDQGLQFLIQYYNGEERAKGNILERFSAQQFPDLHSELNLSSLELGDSALYFCASSPKYGSSDTQYFGPGTRLTVL.

V is TRBV7-8 and J is TRBJ1-4; TRBD1 aligns across 11 bases. The CDR3 runs 17 residues. J lost 3 bases, V lost 2 bases, and 5 bases had no gene match. CDR1 SGHVS and CDR2 FQNEAQ come from the germline V gene. Here the CDR3 DNA reads TGTGCCAGCAGCTTAATTCTGGGACAGGGGGCTAATGAAAAACTGTTTTTT. Translating gives CASSLILGQGANEKLFF.

This chain uses TRBV7-9 with TRBJ2-1; 9 positions agree with TRBD1. This CDR3 has 17 residues. Germline values: CDR1 SEHNR, CDR2 FQNEAQ (reference sequence). J lost 9 bases, V lost 2 bases, and 14 bases had no gene match. The CDR3 coding sequence is TGTGCCAGCAGCTTAAGACAGGGGGGCCTTTCCGTGGGTGAGCAGTTCTTC. Translated: CASSLRQGGLSVGEQFF.

V usage is TRBV7-8 and J usage is TRBJ1-2; D is possibly TRBD1 (6 bases). Germline V gene data show CDR1 as SGHVS and CDR2 as FQNEAQ. V was shortened by 0 bases and J by 3 bases, with 8 bases between the two germline ends. The CDR3 sequence is 14 residues long. The CDR3 sequence is CASSLAWTDYGYTF. In DNA, the CDR3 is TGTGCCAGCAGCTTAGCGTGGACAGACTATGGCTACACCTTC.

The chain couples TRBV6-1 to TRBJ2-7, with D maybe TRBD1 (6 bases). This CDR3 region has 14 residues. Germline V CDR1 and CDR2: MNHNS, SASEGT. The V gene lost 5 bases and the J gene lost 3 bases, with 14 bases spanning the gap. The CDR3 protein is CASSSLTGHYEQYF. The CDR3 nucleotides are TGTGCCAGCAGTTCGCTGACGGGACACTACGAGCAGTACTTC.

This chain connects TRBV19 to TRBJ1-2; 11 bases align to TRBD1. The CDR3 is made up of 16 amino acids. Germline V gives CDR1 LNHDA, CDR2 SQIVND (reference sequence). V lost 10 bases, J lost 2 bases, and 12 bases stayed unmatched. The chain's CDR3 is CATRRGTGGNNYGYTF. Here the CDR3 DNA reads TGTGCCACCAGGAGGGGGACAGGGGGAAACAACTATGGCTACACCTTC.

This CDR3 is CASSLTGDVYEQYF. Written as DNA, the CDR3 is TGTGCCAGCAGCTTGACAGGGGATGTCTACGAGCAGTACTTC. The chain joins TRBV5-6 to TRBJ2-7; 7 nucleotides line up with TRBD1. Trimming removed 1 base from V and 3 bases from J; junction bases left unmatched: 4. CDR1 is SGHDT and CDR2 is YYEEEE in the germline V gene. The CDR3 sequence is 14 residues long. The full variable domain, rest sourced from reference TRBV5-6 and TRBJ2-7, is DAGVTQSPTHLIKTRGQQVTLRCSPKSGHDTVSWYQQALGQGPQFIFQYYEEEERQRGNFPDRFSGHQFPNYSSELNVNALLLGDSALYLCASSLTGDVYEQYFGPGTRLTVT.

V and J are TRBV7-9 and TRBJ1-1; TRBD1 aligns across 8 bases. This CDR3 has 16 amino acids. The germline V gene has CDR1 SEHNR and CDR2 FQNEAQ (reference sequence). The V segment lost 2 bases and the J segment 8 bases; nucleotides outside the gene matches: 13. CDR3 sequence reads: CASSLFFGQGRSEAFF. The CDR3 DNA reads as TGTGCCAGCAGCTTATTCTTCGGACAGGGTCGGTCCGAAGCTTTCTTT.

This sequence joins TRBV7-6 and TRBJ2-3; 8 bases are a match to TRBD2. Germline-derived CDR1 and CDR2 are SGHVS and FNYEAQ. J was trimmed by 3 bases and V by 1 base; bases with no gene match: 9. The CDR3 loop spans 17 amino acids. CDR3 region: CASSLGIAGTETDTQYF. The CDR3 DNA is TGTGCCAGCAGCTTAGGGATAGCGGGGACCGAAACAGATACGCAGTATTTT.

CDR3 sequence (DNA): TGCGCCAGCAGCACCTCGACAGGGAACCACGAGCAGTACTTC. The encoded protein is CASSTSTGNHEQYF. This chain links TRBV5-1 with TRBJ2-7; 7 bases line up with TRBD1. CDR1 and CDR2 (germline): SGHRS, YFSETQ. The CDR3 totals 14 residues. With 4 bases clipped from V and 5 bases from J, the junction kept 9 bases outside the gene matches.

This chain joins TRBV6-1 and TRBJ2-3; 7 bases match TRBD1. Trimming at V came to 5 bases and at J to 3 bases, leaving 2 bases not matched to a gene. The CDR3 spans 13 residues. Germline CDR1 MNHNS, CDR2 SASEGT. The CDR3 DNA reads TGTGCCAGCAGTTCGACAGGGACAGATACGCAGTATTTT. Protein sequence: CASSSTGTDTQYF.

The J gene is TRBJ2-3, the V gene TRBV27, with 9 bases that match TRBD1. CDR3 length: 15 amino acids. Germline V gene lookup returns CDR1 MNHEY and CDR2 SMNVEV (reference sequence). V shed 2 bases, J shed 0 bases, and the junction held 0 bases outside the gene matches. The CDR3 protein is CASSLGTGSTDTQYF. As DNA, the CDR3 is TGTGCCAGCAGTTTAGGGACAGGGAGCACAGATACGCAGTATTTT.

V gene TRBV9 combines with J gene TRBJ2-7; TRBD1 matches at 12 bases. Germline values: CDR1 SGDLS, CDR2 YYNGEE. The V and J ends lost 3 bases and 5 bases, in that order; junction bases with no gene match: 6. This CDR3 comprises 15 residues. In DNA, the CDR3 is TGTGCCAGCAGCGAACAGGGACAGGGGGCGGACGAGCAGTACTTC. Translated: CASSEQGQGADEQYF.

The chain joins TRBV29-1 to TRBJ1-2; weak D call: TRBD1 (5 bases). V was trimmed by 4 bases and J by 6 bases, leaving 15 bases between them. Per germline, CDR1 SQVTM and CDR2 ANQGSEA. This CDR3 comprises 13 residues. The CDR3 DNA sequence: TGCAGCGTTGTAGGGCAGGGATTCGATGGCTACACCTTC. Its translation: CSVVGQGFDGYTF.

The J gene is TRBJ2-7, the V gene TRBV5-4; 13 nucleotides agree with TRBD2. This CDR3 region has 16 residues. Trimming removed 0 bases from V and 7 bases from J; junction bases left unmatched: 7. The germline CDR1 and CDR2 sequences are SGHNT and YYREEE (reference sequence). CDR3 in DNA: TGTGCCAGCAGCTTGGATGGACTAGCGGGAGTCAAAGAGCAGTACTTC. It codes for CASSLDGLAGVKEQYF.

The chain combines TRBV10-1 with TRBJ2-3; D not certain. Germline V gene sequence: CDR1 WNHNN, CDR2 SYGVQD (reference sequence). The CDR3 runs 14 residues. V gave up 3 bases and J gave up 3 bases, with 10 bases separating them. CDR3 in DNA: TGCGCCAGCAGTGATCTAGTAACGACAGATACGCAGTATTTT. Translation gives CASSDLVTTDTQYF.

The chain carries TRBV19 and TRBJ1-2; no clear D gene. V lost 4 bases and J lost 1, with 7 bases in between. The germline V gene has CDR1 LNHDA and CDR2 SQIVND (reference sequence). The CDR3 extends over 13 amino acids. CDR3 residues: CASSNGNNYGYTF. In DNA form, the CDR3 reads TGTGCCAGTAGTAACGGGAATAACTATGGCTACACCTTC.

The chain is built from TRBV10-3 and TRBJ2-5, with 8 nucleotides matching TRBD1. The J call is doubtful: the DNA matches TRBJ2-7 better. Germline values: CDR1 ENHRY, CDR2 SYGVKD. The CDR3 is made up of 13 amino acids. The CDR3 DNA reads as TGTGCCACTTCCGGGACAGGAGCCTACGAGCAGTACTTC. Translation: CATSGTGAYEQYF.

The chain uses TRBV7-9 and TRBJ2-3; D perhaps matches TRBD1 (6 bases). Trimming left V 4 bases short and J 0 bases short, with 17 bases between. CDR3 length: 17 residues. Germline V CDR1 and CDR2: SEHNR, FQNEAQ (reference sequence). CDR3 amino acids: CASSWDMSYTSTDTQYF. The CDR3 bases are TGTGCCAGCAGCTGGGACATGTCCTATACTAGCACAGATACGCAGTATTTT.

V is TRBV7-6 and J is TRBJ2-5; tentative D call: TRBD2 (6 bases). This CDR3 is 13 amino acids long. Germline V lookup: CDR1 SGHVS, CDR2 FNYEAQ. V lost 5 bases, J lost 0 bases, and 7 bases lay in between. The CDR3 DNA reads TGTGCCAGCAGCGAGCGGGACCAAGAGACCCAGTACTTC. The encoded protein is CASSERDQETQYF.

The chain couples TRBV29-1 to TRBJ1-4, with D maybe TRBD1 (5 bases). The V end lost 3 bases, the J end lost 14 bases, and 13 bases lay between the germline ends. This CDR3 has 11 residues. Germline CDR1 is SQVTM and CDR2 is ANQGSEA. Here the CDR3 reads CSVDLGGTLFF. CDR3 DNA sequence: TGCAGCGTTGACTTGGGGGGGACCCTGTTTTTT.

V usage is TRBV10-1 and J usage is TRBJ2-1; possible D gene TRBD1, 5 bases. This CDR3 comprises 13 residues. Germline CDR1 WNHNN, CDR2 SYGVQD (reference sequence). The V and J ends lost 8 bases and 5 bases respectively, with 13 bases between them. The CDR3 region has the DNA TGCGCCAGCCAAATCGACAGTAACAATGAGCAGTTCTTC. Translation: CASQIDSNNEQFF.

This chain joins TRBV10-3 and TRBJ1-6; 9 nucleotides match TRBD1. Germline CDR1 reads ENHRY; CDR2 reads SYGVKD. Trimming cost V 4 bases and J 6 bases; bases outside gene matches: 7. The CDR3 is 16 residues long. The CDR3 loop is CAISGRDRASNSPLHF. CDR3 bases: TGTGCCATCAGTGGGCGGGACAGGGCAAGTAATTCACCCCTCCACTTT.

The rearrangement joins TRBV5-1 to TRBJ2-2, with D unresolved. The CDR3 is made up of 14 amino acids. Germline-derived CDR1 and CDR2 are SGHRS and YFSETQ. V gave up 0 bases and J gave up 7 bases, with 10 bases separating them. This chain's CDR3 is CASSLEPFFGELFF. DNA of the CDR3: TGCGCCAGCAGCTTGGAGCCGTTTTTCGGGGAGCTGTTTTTT.

The chain is built from TRBV5-1 and TRBJ2-5; D is unclear. Judging by the DNA end, TRBJ2-7 fits better; the J call may be wrong. The CDR3 has 14 amino acids. CDR1 and CDR2 (germline): SGHRS, YFSETQ. The CDR3 protein is CASSLSTTGYEQYF. DNA of the CDR3: TGCGCCAGCAGCCTTTCGACGACGGGTTACGAGCAGTACTTC.

The J gene is TRBJ1-4, the V gene TRBV7-2; maybe TRBD1 (5 bases). Between the trimmed V and J ends, which lost 0 bases and 8 bases, there was a span of 13 bases. CDR3 length: 15 residues. Germline values: CDR1 SGHTA, CDR2 FQGNSA. The CDR3 here is CASSLATVKGEKLFF. CDR3 in DNA: TGTGCCAGCAGCTTAGCGACAGTGAAGGGCGAAAAACTGTTTTTT.

The chain's CDR3 is CASLSKRTEAFF. The CDR3 DNA is TGTGCCAGTCTCAGTAAGCGAACTGAAGCTTTCTTT. V and J are TRBV19 and TRBJ1-1; D is unresolved. With 8 bases removed from V and 5 bases from J, the gap between germline ends came to 12 bases. Germline CDR1 is LNHDA and CDR2 is SQIVND (reference sequence). The CDR3 runs to 12 residues.